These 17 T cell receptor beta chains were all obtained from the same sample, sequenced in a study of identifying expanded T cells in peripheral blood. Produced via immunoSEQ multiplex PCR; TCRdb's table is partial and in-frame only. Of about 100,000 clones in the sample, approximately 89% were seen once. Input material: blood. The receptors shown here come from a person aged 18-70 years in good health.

The CDR3 spells CASSPADRDGNTIYF. The CDR3 nucleotides read TGTGCCAGCTCACCAGCCGACAGGGATGGAAACACCATATATTTT. This chain connects TRBV18 to TRBJ1-3, with 7 bases lining up with TRBD1. The junction had 4 bases not matched to a gene; V was cut back by 2 bases and J by 3 bases. CDR1 is KGHSH, CDR2 LQKENI, per germline. The CDR3 sequence is 15 residues long.

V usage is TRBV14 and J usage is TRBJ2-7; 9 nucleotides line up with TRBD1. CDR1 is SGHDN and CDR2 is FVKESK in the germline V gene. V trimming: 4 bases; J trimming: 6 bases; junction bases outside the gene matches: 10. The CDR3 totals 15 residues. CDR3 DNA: TGTGCCAGCAGCCCATGGACAGGGGCCTGGGGCGAGCAGTACTTC. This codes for CASSPWTGAWGEQYF.

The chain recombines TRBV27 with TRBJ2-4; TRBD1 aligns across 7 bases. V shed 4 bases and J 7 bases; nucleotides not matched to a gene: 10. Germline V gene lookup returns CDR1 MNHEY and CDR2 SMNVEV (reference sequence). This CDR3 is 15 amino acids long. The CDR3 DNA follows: TGTGCCAGCAGTTCACAGGGGCTCGGGAAGAACATTCAGTACTTC. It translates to CASSSQGLGKNIQYF.

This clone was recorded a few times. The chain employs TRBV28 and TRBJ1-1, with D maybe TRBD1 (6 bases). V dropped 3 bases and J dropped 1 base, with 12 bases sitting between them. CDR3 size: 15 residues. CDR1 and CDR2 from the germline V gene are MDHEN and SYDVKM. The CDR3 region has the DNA TGTGCCAGCAGTTTCCGCGGGACACCGAACACTGAAGCTTTCTTT. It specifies CASSFRGTPNTEAFF. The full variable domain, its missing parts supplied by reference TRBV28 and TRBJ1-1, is DVKVTQSSRYLVKRTGEKVFLECVQDMDHENMFWYRQDPGLGLRLIYFSYDVKMKEKGDIPEGYSVSREKKERFSLILESASTNQTSMYLCASSFRGTPNTEAFFGQGTRLTVV.

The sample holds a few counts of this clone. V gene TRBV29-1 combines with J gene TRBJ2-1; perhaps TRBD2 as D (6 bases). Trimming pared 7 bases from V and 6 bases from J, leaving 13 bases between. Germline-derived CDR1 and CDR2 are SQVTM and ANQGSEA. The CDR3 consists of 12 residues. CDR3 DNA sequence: TGCAGCGGACTAGAACTAGGCAATGAGCAGTTCTTC. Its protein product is CSGLELGNEQFF.

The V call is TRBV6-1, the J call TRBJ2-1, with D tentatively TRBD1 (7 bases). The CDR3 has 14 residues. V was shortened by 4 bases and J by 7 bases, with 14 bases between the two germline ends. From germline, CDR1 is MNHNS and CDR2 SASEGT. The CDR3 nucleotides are TGTGCCAGCAGTGCCCGGACAGGAGGGAATGAGCAGTTCTTC. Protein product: CASSARTGGNEQFF.

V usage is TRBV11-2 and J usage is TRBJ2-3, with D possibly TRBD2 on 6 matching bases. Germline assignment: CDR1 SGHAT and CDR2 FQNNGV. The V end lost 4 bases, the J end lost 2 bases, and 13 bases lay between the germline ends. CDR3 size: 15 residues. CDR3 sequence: CASSWNRDFTDTQYF. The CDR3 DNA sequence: TGTGCCAGCAGCTGGAACCGGGACTTCACAGATACGCAGTATTTT.

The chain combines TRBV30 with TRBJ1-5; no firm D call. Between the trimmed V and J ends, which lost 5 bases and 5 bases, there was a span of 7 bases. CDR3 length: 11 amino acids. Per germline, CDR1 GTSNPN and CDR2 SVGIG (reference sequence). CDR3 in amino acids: CAWGSYQPQHF. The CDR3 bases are TGTGCCTGGGGAAGTTATCAGCCCCAGCATTTT.

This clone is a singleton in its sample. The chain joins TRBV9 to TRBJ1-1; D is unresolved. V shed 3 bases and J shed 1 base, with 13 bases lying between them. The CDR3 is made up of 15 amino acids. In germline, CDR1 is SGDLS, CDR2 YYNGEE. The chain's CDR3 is CASSAKAGRNTEAFF. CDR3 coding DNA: TGTGCCAGCAGCGCGAAGGCTGGTAGGAACACTGAAGCTTTCTTT.

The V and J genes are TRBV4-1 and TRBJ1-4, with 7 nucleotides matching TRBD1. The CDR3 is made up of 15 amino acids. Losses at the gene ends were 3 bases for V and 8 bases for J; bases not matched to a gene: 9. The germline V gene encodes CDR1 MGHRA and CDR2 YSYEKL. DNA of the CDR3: TGCGCCAGCAGCCATGCAGACAGGGACGGCGAAAAACTGTTTTTT. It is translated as CASSHADRDGEKLFF.

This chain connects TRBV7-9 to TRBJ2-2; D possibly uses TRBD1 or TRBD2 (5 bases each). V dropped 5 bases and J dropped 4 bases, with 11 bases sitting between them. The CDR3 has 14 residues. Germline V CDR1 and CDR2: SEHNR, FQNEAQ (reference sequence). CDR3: CASSPGTSTGELFF. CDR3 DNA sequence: TGTGCCAGCAGCCCCGGGACCTCCACCGGGGAGCTGTTTTTT.

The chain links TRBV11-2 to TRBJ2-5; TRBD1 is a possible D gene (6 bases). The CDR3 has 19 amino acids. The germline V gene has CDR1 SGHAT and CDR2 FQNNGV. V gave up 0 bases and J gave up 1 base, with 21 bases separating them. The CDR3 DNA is TGTGCCAGCAGCTTAGATCATCGGTCTACGGGACACCTCCAAGAGACCCAGTACTTC. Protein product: CASSLDHRSTGHLQETQYF. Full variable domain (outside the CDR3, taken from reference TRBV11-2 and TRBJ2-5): EAGVAQSPRYKIIEKRQSVAFWCNPISGHATLYWYQQILGQGPKLLIQFQNNGVVDDSQLPKDRFSAERLKGVDSTLKIQPAKLEDSAVYLCASSLDHRSTGHLQETQYFGPGTRLLVL.

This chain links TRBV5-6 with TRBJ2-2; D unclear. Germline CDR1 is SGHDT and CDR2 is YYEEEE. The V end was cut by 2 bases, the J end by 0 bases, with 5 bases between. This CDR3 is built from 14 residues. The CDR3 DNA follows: TGTGCCAGCAGCTTATTATCGAACACCGGGGAGCTGTTTTTT. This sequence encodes CASSLLSNTGELFF.

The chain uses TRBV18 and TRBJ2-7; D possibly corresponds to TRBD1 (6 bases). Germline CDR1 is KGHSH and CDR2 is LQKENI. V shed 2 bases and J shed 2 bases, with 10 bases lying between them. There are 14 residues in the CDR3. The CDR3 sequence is CASSPYRATYEQYF. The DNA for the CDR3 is TGTGCCAGCTCACCATACAGGGCTACCTACGAGCAGTACTTC.

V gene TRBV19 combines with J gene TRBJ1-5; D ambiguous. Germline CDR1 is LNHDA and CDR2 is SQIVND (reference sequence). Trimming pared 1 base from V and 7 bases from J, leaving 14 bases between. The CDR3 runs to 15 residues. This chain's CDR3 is CASSIGPQEGQPQHF. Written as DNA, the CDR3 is TGTGCCAGTAGTATAGGACCCCAGGAGGGACAGCCCCAGCATTTT.

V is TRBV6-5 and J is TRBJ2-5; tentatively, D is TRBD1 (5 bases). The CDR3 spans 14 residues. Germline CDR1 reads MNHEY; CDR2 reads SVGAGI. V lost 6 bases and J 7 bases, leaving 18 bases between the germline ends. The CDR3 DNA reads TGTGCCAGCAGGCAGGGCCCGGGCGAATGGACCCAGTACTTC. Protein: CASRQGPGEWTQYF.

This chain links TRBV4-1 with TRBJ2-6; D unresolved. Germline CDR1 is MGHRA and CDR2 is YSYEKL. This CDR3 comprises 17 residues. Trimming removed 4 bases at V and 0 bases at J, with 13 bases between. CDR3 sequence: CASSRELVFSGANVLTF. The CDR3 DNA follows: TGCGCCAGCAGCCGCGAGCTAGTTTTCTCTGGGGCCAACGTCCTGACTTTC.